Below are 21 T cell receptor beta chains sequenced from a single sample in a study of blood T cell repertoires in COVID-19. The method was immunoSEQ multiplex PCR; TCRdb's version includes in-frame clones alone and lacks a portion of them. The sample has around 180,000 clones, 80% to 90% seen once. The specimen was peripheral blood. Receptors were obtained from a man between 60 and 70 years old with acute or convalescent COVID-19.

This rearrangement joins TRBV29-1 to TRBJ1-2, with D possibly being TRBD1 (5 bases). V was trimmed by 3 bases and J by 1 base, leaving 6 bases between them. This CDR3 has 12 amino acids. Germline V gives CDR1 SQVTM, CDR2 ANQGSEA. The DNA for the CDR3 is TGCAGCGTTGACAGGGTTAACTATGGCTACACCTTC. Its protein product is CSVDRVNYGYTF.

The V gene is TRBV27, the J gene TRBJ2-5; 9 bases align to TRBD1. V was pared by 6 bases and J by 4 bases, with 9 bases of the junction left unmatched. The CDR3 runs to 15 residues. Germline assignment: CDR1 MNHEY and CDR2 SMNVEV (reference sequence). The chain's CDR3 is CASRTGTGRVETQYF. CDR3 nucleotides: TGTGCCAGCAGGACCGGGACAGGGCGGGTAGAGACCCAGTACTTC.

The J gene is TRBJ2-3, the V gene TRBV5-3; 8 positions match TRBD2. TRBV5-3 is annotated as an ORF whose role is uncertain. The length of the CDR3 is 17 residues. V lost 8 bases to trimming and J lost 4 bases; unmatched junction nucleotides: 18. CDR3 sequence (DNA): TGTGCCAGCGGGGGGGCCCACCCAGGTGAGGGTGCAGATACGCAGTATTTT. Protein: CASGGAHPGEGADTQYF.

CDR3 coding DNA: TGTGCCAGCACAAGCGGGAGTGCCTACAATGAGCAGTTCTTC. Its protein product is CASTSGSAYNEQFF. This rearrangement joins TRBV9 to TRBJ2-1, with 8 bases identical to TRBD2. CDR1 and CDR2 (germline): SGDLS, YYNGEE. V was clipped by 6 bases and J by 2 bases; unmatched bases: 4. This CDR3 comprises 14 residues.

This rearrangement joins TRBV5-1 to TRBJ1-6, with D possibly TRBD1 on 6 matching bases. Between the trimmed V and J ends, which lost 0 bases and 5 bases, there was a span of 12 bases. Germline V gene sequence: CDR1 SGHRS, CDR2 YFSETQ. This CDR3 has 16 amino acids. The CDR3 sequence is CASSLATGTNNSPLHF. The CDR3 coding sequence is TGCGCCAGCAGCTTGGCTACCGGGACAAATAATTCACCCCTCCACTTT.

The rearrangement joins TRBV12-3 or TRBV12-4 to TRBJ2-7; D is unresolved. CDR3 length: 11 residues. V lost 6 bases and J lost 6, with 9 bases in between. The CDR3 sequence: CASSTYGEQYF. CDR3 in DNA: TGTGCCAGCAGCACTTATGGCGAGCAGTACTTC.

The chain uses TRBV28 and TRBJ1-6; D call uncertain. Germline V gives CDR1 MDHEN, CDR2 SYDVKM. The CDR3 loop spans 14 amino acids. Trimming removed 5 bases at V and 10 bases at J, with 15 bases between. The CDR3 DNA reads TGTGCCAGCAGTACGGCGGAGTTTCGATCACCCCTCCACTTT. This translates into CASSTAEFRSPLHF.

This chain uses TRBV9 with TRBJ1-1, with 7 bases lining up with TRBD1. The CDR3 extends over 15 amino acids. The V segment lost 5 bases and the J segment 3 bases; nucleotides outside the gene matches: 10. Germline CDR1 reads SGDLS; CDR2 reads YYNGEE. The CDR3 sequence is CASRQDQGVHTEAFF. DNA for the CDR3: TGTGCCAGCAGACAAGACCAGGGGGTCCACACTGAAGCTTTCTTT.

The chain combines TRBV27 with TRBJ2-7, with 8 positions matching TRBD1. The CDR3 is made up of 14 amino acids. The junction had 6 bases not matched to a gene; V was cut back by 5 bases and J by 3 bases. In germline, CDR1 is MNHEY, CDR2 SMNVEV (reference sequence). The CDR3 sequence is CASSRQGSHYEQYF. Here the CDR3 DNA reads TGTGCCAGCAGTAGACAGGGGAGCCACTACGAGCAGTACTTC.

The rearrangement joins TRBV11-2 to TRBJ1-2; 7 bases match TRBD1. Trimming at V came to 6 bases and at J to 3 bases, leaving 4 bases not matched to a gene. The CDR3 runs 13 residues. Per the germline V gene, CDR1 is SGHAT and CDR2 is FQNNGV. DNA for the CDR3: TGTGCCAGCAGACCGACAGGGTACTATGGCTACACCTTC. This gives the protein CASRPTGYYGYTF.

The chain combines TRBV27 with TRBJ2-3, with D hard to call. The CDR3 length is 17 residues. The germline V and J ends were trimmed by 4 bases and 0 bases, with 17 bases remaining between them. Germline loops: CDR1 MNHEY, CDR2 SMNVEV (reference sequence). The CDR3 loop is CASSSPNPVKSTDTQYF. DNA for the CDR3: TGTGCCAGCAGTTCCCCTAATCCGGTTAAAAGCACAGATACGCAGTATTTT.

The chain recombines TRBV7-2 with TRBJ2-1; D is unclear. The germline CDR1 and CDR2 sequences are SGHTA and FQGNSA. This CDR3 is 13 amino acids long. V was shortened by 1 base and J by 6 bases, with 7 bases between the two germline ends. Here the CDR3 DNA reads TGTGCCAGCAGCTTAGGGAGTGGCAATGAGCAGTTCTTC. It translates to CASSLGSGNEQFF. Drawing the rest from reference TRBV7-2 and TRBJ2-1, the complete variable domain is GAGVSQSPSNKVTEKGKDVELRCDPISGHTALYWYRQSLGQGLEFLIYFQGNSAPDKSGLPSDRFSAERTGGSVSTLTIQRTQQEDSAVYLCASSLGSGNEQFFGPGTRLTVL.

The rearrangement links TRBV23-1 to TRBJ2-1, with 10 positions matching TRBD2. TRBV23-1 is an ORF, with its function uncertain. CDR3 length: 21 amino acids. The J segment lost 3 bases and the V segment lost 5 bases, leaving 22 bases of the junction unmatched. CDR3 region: CASSNDRDLSSGRLGYNEQFF. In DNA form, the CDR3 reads TGCGCCAGCAGTAATGACAGGGACCTTTCTAGCGGGAGACTTGGCTACAATGAGCAGTTCTTC.

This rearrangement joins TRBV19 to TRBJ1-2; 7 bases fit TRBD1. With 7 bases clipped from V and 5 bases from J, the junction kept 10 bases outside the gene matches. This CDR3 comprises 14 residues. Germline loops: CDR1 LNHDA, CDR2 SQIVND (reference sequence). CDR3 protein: CASNRNRGGYGYTF. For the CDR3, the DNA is TGTGCCAGTAACCGAAACAGGGGAGGTTATGGCTACACCTTC.

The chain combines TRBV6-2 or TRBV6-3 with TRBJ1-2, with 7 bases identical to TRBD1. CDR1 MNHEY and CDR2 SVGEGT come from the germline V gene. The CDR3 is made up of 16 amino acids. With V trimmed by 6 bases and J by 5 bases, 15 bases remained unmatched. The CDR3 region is CASSPPRQGLEYGYTF. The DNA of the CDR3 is TGTGCCAGCAGCCCACCTCGACAGGGATTGGAGTATGGCTACACCTTC.

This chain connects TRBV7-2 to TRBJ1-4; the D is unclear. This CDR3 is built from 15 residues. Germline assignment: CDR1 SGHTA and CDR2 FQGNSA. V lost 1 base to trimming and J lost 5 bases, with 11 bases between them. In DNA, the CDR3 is TGTGCCAGCAGCTTAGTCCACAGTTTAAATGAAAAACTGTTTTTT. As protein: CASSLVHSLNEKLFF.

CDR3 region: CASSFLRAGTEAFF. In DNA, the CDR3 is TGTGCCAGCAGTTTCTTGAGGGCCGGCACTGAAGCTTTCTTT. The chain carries TRBV28 and TRBJ1-1, with no clear D. The ends were cut back, 3 bases at V and 4 bases at J, with 12 bases in the middle. This CDR3 contains 14 residues. The germline V gene has CDR1 MDHEN and CDR2 SYDVKM.

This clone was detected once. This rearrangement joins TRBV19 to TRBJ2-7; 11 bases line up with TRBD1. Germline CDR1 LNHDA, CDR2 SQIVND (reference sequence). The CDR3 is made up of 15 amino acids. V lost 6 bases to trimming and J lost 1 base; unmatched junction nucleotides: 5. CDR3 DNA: TGTGCCAGTAGCGCCGGGACAGGGGGATCCTACGAGCAGTACTTC. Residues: CASSAGTGGSYEQYF.

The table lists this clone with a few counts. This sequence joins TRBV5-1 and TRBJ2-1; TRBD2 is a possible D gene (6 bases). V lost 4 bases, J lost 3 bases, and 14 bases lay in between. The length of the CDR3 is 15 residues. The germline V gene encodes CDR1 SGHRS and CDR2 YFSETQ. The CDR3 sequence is CASSHGLNIYNEQFF. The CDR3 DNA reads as TGCGCCAGCAGCCATGGACTAAACATCTACAATGAGCAGTTCTTC.

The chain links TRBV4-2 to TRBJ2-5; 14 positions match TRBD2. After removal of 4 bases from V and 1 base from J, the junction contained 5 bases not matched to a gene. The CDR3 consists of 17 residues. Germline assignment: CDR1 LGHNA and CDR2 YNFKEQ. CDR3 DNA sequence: TGTGCCAGCAGCCCACGGACTAGCGGGAGGTCCCAAGAGACCCAGTACTTC. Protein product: CASSPRTSGRSQETQYF.

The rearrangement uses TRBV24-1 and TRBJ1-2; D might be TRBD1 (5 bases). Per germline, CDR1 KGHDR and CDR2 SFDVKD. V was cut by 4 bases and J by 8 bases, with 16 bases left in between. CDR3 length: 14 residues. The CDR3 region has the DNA TGTGCCACCAGTGACGACAGCAGCGCGGGAGGCTACACCTTC. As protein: CATSDDSSAGGYTF.